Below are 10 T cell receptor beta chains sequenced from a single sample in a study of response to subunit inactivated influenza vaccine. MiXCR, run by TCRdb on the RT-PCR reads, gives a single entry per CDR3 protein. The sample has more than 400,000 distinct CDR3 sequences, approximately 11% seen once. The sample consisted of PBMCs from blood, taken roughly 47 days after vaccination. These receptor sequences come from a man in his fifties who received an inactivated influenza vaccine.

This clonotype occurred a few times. CDR3 coding DNA: TGTGCCAGCAGACCGACTAGCGGAGATTACGAGCAGTACTTC. Translating gives CASRPTSGDYEQYF. J is TRBJ2-7 and V is TRBV2; 9 positions agree with TRBD2. The CDR3 contains 14 residues. The V gene's germline CDR1 is SNHLY and CDR2 FYNNEI. The V and J ends lost 6 bases and 4 bases, in that order; junction bases with no gene match: 7.

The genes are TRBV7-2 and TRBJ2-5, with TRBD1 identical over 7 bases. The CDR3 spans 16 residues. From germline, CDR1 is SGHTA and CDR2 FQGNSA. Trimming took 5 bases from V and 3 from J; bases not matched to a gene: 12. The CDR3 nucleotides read TGTGCCAGCAGCGCCTATCAAACAGGGGCCAAAGAGACCCAGTACTTC. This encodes CASSAYQTGAKETQYF.

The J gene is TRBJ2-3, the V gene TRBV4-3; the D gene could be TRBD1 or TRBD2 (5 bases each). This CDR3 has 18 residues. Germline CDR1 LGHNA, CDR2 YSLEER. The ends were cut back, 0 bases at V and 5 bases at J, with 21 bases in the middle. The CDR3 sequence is CASSQEWDGTFLRDTQYF. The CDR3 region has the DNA TGCGCCAGCAGCCAAGAGTGGGACGGAACCTTTCTTAGAGATACGCAGTATTTT.

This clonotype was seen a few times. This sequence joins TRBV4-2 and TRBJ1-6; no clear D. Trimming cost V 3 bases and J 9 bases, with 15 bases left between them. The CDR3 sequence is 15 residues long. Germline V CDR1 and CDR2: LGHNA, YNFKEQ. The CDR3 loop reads CASSHGPRSSSPLHF. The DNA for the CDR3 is TGTGCCAGCAGCCACGGACCTCGGTCGTCTTCACCCCTCCACTTT.

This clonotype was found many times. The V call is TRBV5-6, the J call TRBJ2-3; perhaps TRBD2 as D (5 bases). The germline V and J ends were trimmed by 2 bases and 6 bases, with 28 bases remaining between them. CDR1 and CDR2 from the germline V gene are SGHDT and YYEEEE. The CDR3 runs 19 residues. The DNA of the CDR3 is TGTGCCAGCAGCTTTCCCTGGAGCGGCACAGATCGGGTATTCGATACGCAGTATTTT. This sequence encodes CASSFPWSGTDRVFDTQYF.

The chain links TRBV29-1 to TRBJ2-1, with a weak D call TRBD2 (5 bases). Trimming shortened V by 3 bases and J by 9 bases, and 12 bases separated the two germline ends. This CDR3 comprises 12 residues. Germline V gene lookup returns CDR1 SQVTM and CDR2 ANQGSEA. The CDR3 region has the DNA TGCAGCGTTGATGTGGGAGTCTTTGAGCAGTTCTTC. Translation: CSVDVGVFEQFF.

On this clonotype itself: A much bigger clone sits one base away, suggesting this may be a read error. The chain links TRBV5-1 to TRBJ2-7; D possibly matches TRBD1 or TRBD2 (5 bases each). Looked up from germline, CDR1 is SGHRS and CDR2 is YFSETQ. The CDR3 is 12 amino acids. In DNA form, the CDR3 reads TGCGCCAGCAGGGGGGATTCCTGCGAGCAGTACTTC. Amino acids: CASRGDSCEQYF.

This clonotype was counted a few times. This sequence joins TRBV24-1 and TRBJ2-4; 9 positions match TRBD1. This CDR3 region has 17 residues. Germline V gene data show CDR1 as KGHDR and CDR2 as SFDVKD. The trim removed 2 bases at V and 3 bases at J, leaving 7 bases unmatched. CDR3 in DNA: TGTGCCACCAGTGATTCCAGGACAGGGGTTGGCAAAAACATTCAGTACTTC. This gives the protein CATSDSRTGVGKNIQYF.

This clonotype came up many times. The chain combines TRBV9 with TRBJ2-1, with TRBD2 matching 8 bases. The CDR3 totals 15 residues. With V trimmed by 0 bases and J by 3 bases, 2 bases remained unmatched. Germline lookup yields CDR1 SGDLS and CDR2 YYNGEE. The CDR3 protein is CASSVVLAGYNEQFF. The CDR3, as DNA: TGTGCCAGCAGCGTAGTGCTAGCGGGCTACAATGAGCAGTTCTTC.

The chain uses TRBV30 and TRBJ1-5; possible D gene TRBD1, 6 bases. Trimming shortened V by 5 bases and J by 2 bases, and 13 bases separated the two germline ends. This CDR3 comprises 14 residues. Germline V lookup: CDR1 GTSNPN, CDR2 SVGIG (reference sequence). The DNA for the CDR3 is TGTGCCTGGTCAGGGGTATTCCGCAATCAGCCCCAGCATTTT. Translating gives CAWSGVFRNQPQHF.